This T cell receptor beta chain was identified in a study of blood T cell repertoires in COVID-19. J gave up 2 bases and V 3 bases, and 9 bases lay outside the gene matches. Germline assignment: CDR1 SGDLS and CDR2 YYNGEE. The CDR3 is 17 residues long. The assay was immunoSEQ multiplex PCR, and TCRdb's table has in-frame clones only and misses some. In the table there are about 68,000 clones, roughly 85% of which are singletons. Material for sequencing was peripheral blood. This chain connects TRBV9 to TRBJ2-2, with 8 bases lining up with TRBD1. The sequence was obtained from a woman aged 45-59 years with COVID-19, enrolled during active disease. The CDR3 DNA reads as TGTGCCAGCAGCGCGGGAAGGACAGGGTCTAACACCGGGGAGCTGTTTTTT. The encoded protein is CASSAGRTGSNTGELFF.